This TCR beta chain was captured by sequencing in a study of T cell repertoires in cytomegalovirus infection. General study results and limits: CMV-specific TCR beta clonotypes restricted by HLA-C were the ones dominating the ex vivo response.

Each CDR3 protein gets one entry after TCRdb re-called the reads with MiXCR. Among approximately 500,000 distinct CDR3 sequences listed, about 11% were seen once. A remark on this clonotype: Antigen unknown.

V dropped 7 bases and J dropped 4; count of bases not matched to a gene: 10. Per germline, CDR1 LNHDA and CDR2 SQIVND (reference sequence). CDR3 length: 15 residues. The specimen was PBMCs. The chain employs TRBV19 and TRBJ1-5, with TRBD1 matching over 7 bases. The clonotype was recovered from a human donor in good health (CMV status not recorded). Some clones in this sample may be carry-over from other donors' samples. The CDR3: CASTTGQLLNQPQHF. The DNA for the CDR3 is TGTGCCAGTACCACGGGACAGCTACTAAATCAGCCCCAGCATTTT.